These 31 T cell receptor beta chains came from one sample sequenced in a study of early T cells in non-severe SARS-CoV-2 infection. TCRdb ran MiXCR on the 5' RACE reads and lists one entry per CDR3 protein. The data hold about 26,000 distinct CDR3 sequences, with around 4% observed a single time. The material sequenced was whole blood. The source of these receptors is an adult who was a healthcare worker with PCR-confirmed SARS-CoV-2 infection or an uninfected control (not recorded which).

This clonotype was seen repeatedly, ten times or more. V gene TRBV4-3 combines with J gene TRBJ2-1; maybe TRBD1 (5 bases). Trimming took 0 bases from V and 9 from J, leaving 6 bases between them. Germline CDR1 LGHNA, CDR2 YSLEER. The CDR3 length is 12 residues. The CDR3 DNA reads as TGCGCCAGCAGCCAAGACAGGGTTGAGCAGTTCTTC. Its translation is CASSQDRVEQFF.

The table lists this clonotype with many counts. V and J are TRBV5-8 and TRBJ2-7; 10 bases are a match to TRBD2. V lost 2 bases and J lost 4; bases outside the gene matches: 15. The CDR3 spans 18 residues. CDR1 is SGHTS, CDR2 YDEGEE, per germline. The CDR3 coding sequence is TGTGCCAGCAGCTTTCAGGGCAGACAACTAGCGGGAATATACGAGCAGTACTTC. Amino acid sequence: CASSFQGRQLAGIYEQYF.

This clonotype was seen repeatedly, ten times or more. The chain has TRBV4-2 and TRBJ1-1; no reliable D call. Germline V CDR1 and CDR2: LGHNA, YNFKEQ. CDR3 length equals 15 residues. Trimming stripped 0 bases from V and 3 bases from J, with 11 bases between. The DNA for the CDR3 is TGTGCCAGCAGCCAAGATCCAGGATCGGACACTGAAGCTTTCTTT. Residues: CASSQDPGSDTEAFF.

By frequency in the sample, this clonotype is medium-sized. The chain links TRBV19 to TRBJ1-5, with D tentatively TRBD1 (5 bases). This CDR3 has 15 residues. CDR1 and CDR2 from the germline V gene are LNHDA and SQIVND (reference sequence). V was trimmed by 2 bases and J by 3 bases, leaving 11 bases between them. CDR3 in DNA: TGTGCCAGTAGTATACCGGGGGGGGTCAATCAGCCCCAGCATTTT. It encodes CASSIPGGVNQPQHF.

The V call is TRBV7-2, the J call TRBJ2-3; 11 nucleotides align to TRBD2. The CDR3 extends over 15 amino acids. CDR1 and CDR2 from the germline V gene are SGHTA and FQGNSA. J was trimmed by 4 bases and V by 5 bases; bases with no gene match: 5. Here the CDR3 DNA reads TGTGCCAGCAGCATTAGCGGGAGGGGGGCAGATACGCAGTATTTT. This gives the protein CASSISGRGADTQYF.

This clonotype was counted only a few times. The chain links TRBV25-1 to TRBJ2-5; 14 nucleotides agree with TRBD2. CDR1 and CDR2 from the germline V gene are MGHDK and SYGVNS. Germline trimming cut 5 bases from V and 5 bases from J; bases unmatched to any gene: 7. CDR3 length equals 16 residues. Here the CDR3 reads CASSLGLAGAGETQYF. CDR3 DNA sequence: TGTGCCAGCAGTTTGGGACTAGCGGGAGCGGGGGAGACCCAGTACTTC.

This clonotype was counted ten times or more. This chain links TRBV3-1 with TRBJ2-5; tentative D call: TRBD1 (6 bases). The CDR3 is 15 residues long. V lost 1 base, J lost 5 bases, and 14 bases lay in between. The germline CDR1 and CDR2 sequences are LGHDT and YNNKEL (reference sequence). The CDR3 sequence is CASSQARGLSETQYF. Written as DNA, the CDR3 is TGTGCCAGCAGCCAAGCTAGGGGGTTATCGGAGACCCAGTACTTC.

This clonotype was seen at least ten times. The J gene is TRBJ1-5, the V gene TRBV6-1; TRBD1 is a possible D gene (5 bases). Per the germline V gene, CDR1 is MNHNS and CDR2 is SASEGT. The V gene lost 2 bases and the J gene lost 0 bases, with 11 bases spanning the gap. The CDR3 extends over 16 amino acids. The CDR3 here is CASSEPWGGSNQPQHF. The CDR3 DNA is TGTGCCAGCAGTGAACCATGGGGGGGTAGCAATCAGCCCCAGCATTTT.

The rearrangement joins TRBV20-1 to TRBJ2-1; D ambiguous. This CDR3 has 11 residues. V lost 5 bases, J lost 3 bases, and 5 bases lay in between. Germline-derived CDR1 and CDR2 are DFQATT and SNEGSKA (reference sequence). CDR3 sequence reads: CSAPNYNEQFF. DNA of the CDR3: TGCAGTGCTCCTAACTACAATGAGCAGTTCTTC.

V and J are TRBV12-3 or TRBV12-4 and TRBJ1-1; possible D gene TRBD1, 5 bases. The CDR3 is made up of 14 amino acids. V lost 7 bases and J lost 3, with 15 bases in between. The DNA for the CDR3 is TGTGCCAGCAAACCGTCGGGACCTTACACTGAAGCTTTCTTT. Translated, it gives CASKPSGPYTEAFF.

This clonotype has a handful of counts. The chain recombines TRBV29-1 with TRBJ2-1; 7 bases agree with TRBD1. In germline, CDR1 is SQVTM, CDR2 ANQGSEA. The CDR3 spans 13 residues. V lost 7 bases, J lost 7 bases, and 10 bases stayed unmatched. In DNA form, the CDR3 reads TGCAGCGGTACAGGGGTAAATTTGAATGAGCAGTTCTTC. Protein product: CSGTGVNLNEQFF.

V and J are TRBV5-8 and TRBJ2-7; 10 nucleotides match TRBD1. Germline CDR1 is SGHTS and CDR2 is YDEGEE. The CDR3 consists of 14 residues. J was trimmed by 3 bases and V by 5 bases; bases with no gene match: 5. The CDR3 spells CASRGTGANYEQYV. The CDR3 coding sequence is TGTGCCAGCAGGGGGACAGGGGCCAACTACGAGCAGTACGTC.

This clonotype was counted at least ten times. The chain is built from TRBV4-3 and TRBJ1-5; the D is unclear. CDR3 length equals 16 residues. Germline V gives CDR1 LGHNA, CDR2 YSLEER. With 3 bases removed from V and 4 bases from J, the gap between germline ends came to 16 bases. CDR3 in amino acids: CASSQEMAPGNQPQHF. CDR3 nucleotides: TGCGCCAGCAGCCAGGAGATGGCCCCAGGAAATCAGCCCCAGCATTTT.

This clonotype was observed at least ten times. V usage is TRBV2 and J usage is TRBJ2-3; D assignment may be TRBD1 or TRBD2 (5 bases each). V was shortened by 4 bases and J by 13 bases, with 15 bases between the two germline ends. Germline CDR1 SNHLY, CDR2 FYNNEI. The CDR3 runs to 12 residues. The CDR3 DNA is TGTGCCAGCAGTGGGGGGTCCGTCCCCGAGTATTTT. Translating it yields CASSGGSVPEYF.

There are many counts of this clonotype. The genes are TRBV7-3 and TRBJ2-5, with D perhaps matching TRBD2 (6 bases). The germline V gene has CDR1 SGHTA and CDR2 FQGTGA. The CDR3 covers 14 residues. Trimming took 2 bases from V and 7 from J, leaving 14 bases between them. The CDR3 sequence is CASSLFPGDGTQYF. Written as DNA, the CDR3 is TGTGCCAGCAGCTTATTTCCGGGAGATGGGACCCAGTACTTC. Together with reference TRBV7-3 and TRBJ2-5, the CDR3 gives the full variable domain: GAGVSQTPSNKVTEKGKYVELRCDPISGHTALYWYRQSLGQGPEFLIYFQGTGAADDSGLPNDRFFAVRPEGSVSTLKIQRTERGDSAVYLCASSLFPGDGTQYFGPGTRLLVL.

The V call is TRBV5-1, the J call TRBJ1-1; D is perhaps TRBD1 (6 bases). V was pared by 4 bases and J by 6 bases, with 19 bases between. CDR1 is SGHRS, CDR2 YFSETQ, per germline. The CDR3 spans 15 residues. In nucleotides, the CDR3 is TGCGCCAGCAGCACTCGGCAGGGGCTAACGGCTGAAGCTTTCTTT. Its protein product is CASSTRQGLTAEAFF.

A word on this clonotype: A much larger clone sits a single nucleotide away, making a read error possible. The chain combines TRBV12-3 or TRBV12-4 with TRBJ2-1; no definite D call. CDR3 length: 13 residues. Written as DNA, the CDR3 is TGTGCCAGCAGTAAGGCCCTATACAATGAGCATTTCTTC. Encoded protein: CASSKALYNEHFF.

This clonotype was counted at least ten times. The chain combines TRBV7-9 with TRBJ2-4, with D maybe TRBD2 (6 bases). Germline lookup yields CDR1 SEHNR and CDR2 FQNEAQ (reference sequence). Between the trimmed V and J ends, which lost 0 bases and 0 bases, there was a span of 9 bases. The CDR3 sequence is 16 residues long. The CDR3 region has the DNA TGTGCCAGCAGCTTAGCCGGGAGTACAGCCAAAAACATTCAGTACTTC. This translates into CASSLAGSTAKNIQYF.

This clonotype was observed many times. The genes are TRBV12-3 or TRBV12-4 and TRBJ2-3; tentative D call: TRBD1 (5 bases). Trimming removed 6 bases from V and 5 bases from J, with 12 bases in between. This CDR3 has 13 residues. The CDR3 nucleotides are TGTGCCAGCAGACAAGGGGCAGTAGATACGCAGTATTTT. It encodes CASRQGAVDTQYF.

The chain combines TRBV4-3 with TRBJ2-1; TRBD2 aligns across 7 bases. CDR1 LGHNA and CDR2 YSLEER come from the germline V gene. This CDR3 is built from 13 residues. The V gene end was trimmed by 4 bases and the J gene end by 9 bases; junction bases not matched to a gene: 6. The CDR3 loop reads CASSLEGGGEQFF. For the CDR3, the DNA is TGCGCCAGCAGCCTAGAGGGCGGGGGTGAGCAGTTCTTC.

In its sample, this clonotype was seen many times. The chain joins TRBV28 to TRBJ1-3; D uncertain. Trimming stripped 3 bases from V and 0 bases from J, with 6 bases between. CDR1 MDHEN and CDR2 SYDVKM come from the germline V gene. The CDR3 totals 14 residues. The CDR3 nucleotides read TGTGCCAGCAGTTTTGGGTTCTCTGGAAACACCATATATTTT. This sequence encodes CASSFGFSGNTIYF.

This clonotype was recorded at least ten times. V usage is TRBV10-3 and J usage is TRBJ2-7; 14 bases agree with TRBD2. With 3 bases clipped from V and 5 bases from J, the junction kept 9 bases outside the gene matches. This CDR3 has 17 amino acids. Germline V lookup: CDR1 ENHRY, CDR2 SYGVKD. The DNA for the CDR3 is TGTGCCATCAGTGAAAGGGGGACTAGCGGGAGCGGGAACGAGCAGTACGTC. Amino acid sequence: CAISERGTSGSGNEQYV.

At least ten counts were recorded for this clonotype. J is TRBJ2-1 and V is TRBV24-1; D possibly corresponds to TRBD2 (7 bases). V gave up 4 bases and J gave up 5 bases, with 17 bases separating them. This CDR3 is built from 16 residues. CDR1 and CDR2 (germline): KGHDR, SFDVKD. CDR3 coding DNA: TGTGCCACCAGTGACACGGGAGGAGGGGGAAACAATGAGCAGTTCTTC. It encodes CATSDTGGGGNNEQFF.

At least ten counts were recorded for this clonotype. The V call is TRBV5-6, the J call TRBJ2-5, with D perhaps matching TRBD1 (6 bases). V was trimmed by 3 bases and J by 1 base, leaving 10 bases between them. The CDR3 covers 14 residues. The germline CDR1 and CDR2 sequences are SGHDT and YYEEEE. The chain's CDR3 is CASSSQGTQETQYF. CDR3 DNA sequence: TGTGCCAGCAGCTCTCAGGGGACCCAAGAGACCCAGTACTTC.

The sample holds many counts of this clonotype. This chain connects TRBV7-2 to TRBJ2-1, with 8 bases that match TRBD2. Germline V CDR1 and CDR2: SGHTA, FQGNSA. V was clipped by 3 bases and J by 5 bases; unmatched bases: 9. This CDR3 spans 16 amino acids. CDR3 in amino acids: CASSLDFSGTNNEQFF. The CDR3 DNA reads as TGTGCCAGCAGCTTGGACTTTAGCGGGACCAACAATGAGCAGTTCTTC.

This clonotype was observed many times. The gene calls are TRBV11-3 and TRBJ2-1, with D perhaps TRBD2 (5 bases). CDR1 and CDR2 (germline): SGHNT, YENEEA. This CDR3 has 16 residues. V was pared by 0 bases and J by 10 bases, with 19 bases between. CDR3 bases: TGTGCCAGCAGCTTAGATCGAGGGAGTTTCCCCTCCGAGCAGTTCTTC. This sequence encodes CASSLDRGSFPSEQFF.

The chain uses TRBV5-6 and TRBJ2-3, with TRBD2 identical over 13 bases. The germline CDR1 and CDR2 sequences are SGHDT and YYEEEE. Trimming took 5 bases from V and 4 from J; bases not matched to a gene: 7. CDR3 length equals 16 residues. CDR3 protein: CASSKIGLAGADTQYF. The CDR3 region has the DNA TGTGCCAGCAGTAAGATTGGACTAGCGGGAGCAGATACGCAGTATTTT. The full variable domain, with the rest looked up from reference TRBV5-6 and TRBJ2-3, is DAGVTQSPTHLIKTRGQQVTLRCSPKSGHDTVSWYQQALGQGPQFIFQYYEEEERQRGNFPDRFSGHQFPNYSSELNVNALLLGDSALYLCASSKIGLAGADTQYFGPGTRLTVL.

This clonotype has ten or more counts. The chain recombines TRBV2 with TRBJ1-6; 8 positions match TRBD1. The CDR3 has 15 residues. V lost 2 bases and J lost 10; bases outside the gene matches: 7. From germline, CDR1 is SNHLY and CDR2 FYNNEI. Here the CDR3 DNA reads TGTGCCAGCAGTGAATCAGGGGGCTTAATCTCACCCCTCCACTTT. Translating gives CASSESGGLISPLHF.

There are many counts of this clonotype. The chain employs TRBV20-1 and TRBJ2-5; 7 nucleotides align to TRBD2. The CDR3 has 13 residues. The J segment lost 2 bases and the V segment lost 7 bases, leaving 7 bases of the junction unmatched. Germline V gene sequence: CDR1 DFQATT, CDR2 SNEGSKA (reference sequence). CDR3 amino acids: CSVAGTTQETQYF. The DNA of the CDR3 is TGCAGTGTAGCAGGGACTACACAAGAGACCCAGTACTTC.

This clonotype was seen ten or more times. The J gene is TRBJ2-7, the V gene TRBV10-2; no definite D call. This CDR3 region has 12 residues. Germline CDR1 WSHSY, CDR2 SAAADI. Trimming took 7 bases from V and 2 from J, leaving 9 bases between them. CDR3 protein: CASKSGAYEQYF. CDR3 bases: TGCGCCAGCAAATCTGGGGCCTACGAGCAGTACTTC.

This clonotype appeared many times. CDR3 amino acids: CASSLQGLRTDTQYF. CDR3 coding DNA: TGTGCCAGCAGCTTACAAGGGCTTAGGACAGATACGCAGTATTTT. This chain joins TRBV7-2 and TRBJ2-3, with unresolved D. The CDR3 is made up of 15 amino acids. Germline V lookup: CDR1 SGHTA, CDR2 FQGNSA. The ends were cut back, 2 bases at V and 3 bases at J, with 12 bases in the middle.